This T cell receptor beta chain was identified in a study of T cell responses to AZD1222 COVID-19 vaccine. Germline loops: CDR1 SGDLS, CDR2 YYNGEE. V lost 4 bases to trimming and J lost 0 bases; unmatched junction nucleotides: 3. The CDR3 is 16 residues long. The assay was immunoSEQ multiplex PCR, and TCRdb's table has in-frame clones only and misses some. Here the sample spans about 81,000 clones, 75% to 95% being singletons. On this clone itself: The antigen is not known.

Overall study findings and caveats: CD4 TCRs linked to vaccination spanned spike, dominating at 160-218 and 743-854. Nearly half of spike-specific TCRs reportedly target variant regions that are unmutated in the B.1.351 and B.1.1.7 variants.

The sequencing here drew on peripheral blood, taken 28 days after the second AZD1222 dose. This receptor was identified in an adult who received the AZD1222 COVID-19 vaccine. This rearrangement joins TRBV9 to TRBJ2-2, with 10 bases lining up with TRBD1. The CDR3 spells CASSTGQGANTGELFF. CDR3 sequence (DNA): TGTGCCAGCAGCACCGGACAGGGGGCGAACACCGGGGAGCTGTTTTTT.